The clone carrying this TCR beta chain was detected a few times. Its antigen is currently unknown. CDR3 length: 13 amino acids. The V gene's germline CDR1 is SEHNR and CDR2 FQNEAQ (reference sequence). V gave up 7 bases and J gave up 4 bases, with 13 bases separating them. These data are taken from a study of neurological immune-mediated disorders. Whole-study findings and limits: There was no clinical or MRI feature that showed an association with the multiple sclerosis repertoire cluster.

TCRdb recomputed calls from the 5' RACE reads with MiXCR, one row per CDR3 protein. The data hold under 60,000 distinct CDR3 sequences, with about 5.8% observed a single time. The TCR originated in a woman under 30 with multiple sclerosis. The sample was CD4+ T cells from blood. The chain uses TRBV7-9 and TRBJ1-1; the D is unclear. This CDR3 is CASTTYRTTEAFF. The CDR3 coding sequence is TGTGCCAGCACCACTTACCGGACCACTGAAGCTTTCTTT.